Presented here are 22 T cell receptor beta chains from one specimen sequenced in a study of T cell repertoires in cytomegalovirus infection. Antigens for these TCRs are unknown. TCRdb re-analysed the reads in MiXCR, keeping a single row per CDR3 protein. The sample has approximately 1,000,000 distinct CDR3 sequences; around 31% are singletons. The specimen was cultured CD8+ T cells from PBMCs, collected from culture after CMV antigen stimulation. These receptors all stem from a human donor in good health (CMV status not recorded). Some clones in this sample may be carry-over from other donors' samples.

CDR3 amino acids: CASSFWGVGELFF. Here the CDR3 DNA reads TGTGCCAGCAGCTTTTGGGGTGTCGGGGAGCTGTTTTTT. The chain carries TRBV5-4 and TRBJ2-2; D not resolved. CDR1 and CDR2 from the germline V gene are SGHNT and YYREEE (reference sequence). The CDR3 is made up of 13 amino acids. Between the trimmed V and J ends, which lost 2 bases and 7 bases, there was a span of 9 bases.

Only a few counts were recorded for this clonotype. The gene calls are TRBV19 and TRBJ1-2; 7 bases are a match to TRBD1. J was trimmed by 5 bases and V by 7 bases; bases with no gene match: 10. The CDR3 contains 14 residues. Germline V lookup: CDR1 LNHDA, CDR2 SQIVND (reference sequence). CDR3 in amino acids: CASTPTGLFYGYTF. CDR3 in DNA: TGTGCCAGTACACCGACAGGGTTATTTTATGGCTACACCTTC.

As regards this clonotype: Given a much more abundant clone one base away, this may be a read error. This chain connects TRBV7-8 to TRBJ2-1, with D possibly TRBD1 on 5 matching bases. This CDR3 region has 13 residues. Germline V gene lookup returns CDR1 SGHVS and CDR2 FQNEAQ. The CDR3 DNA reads TGTACCAGCAGCTTCACAGGTTACAATGAGCAGTTCTTC. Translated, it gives CTSSFTGYNEQFF.

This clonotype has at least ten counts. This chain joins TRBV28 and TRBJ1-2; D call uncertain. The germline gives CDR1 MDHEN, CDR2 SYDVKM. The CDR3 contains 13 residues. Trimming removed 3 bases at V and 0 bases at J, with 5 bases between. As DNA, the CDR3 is TGTGCCAGCAGTTTCCAAGCTAACTATGGCTACACCTTC. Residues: CASSFQANYGYTF.

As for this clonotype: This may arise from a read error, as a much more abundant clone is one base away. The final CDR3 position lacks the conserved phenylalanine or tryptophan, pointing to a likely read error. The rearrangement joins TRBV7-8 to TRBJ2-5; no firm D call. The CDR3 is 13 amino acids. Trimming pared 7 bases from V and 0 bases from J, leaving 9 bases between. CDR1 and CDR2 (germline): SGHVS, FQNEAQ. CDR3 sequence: CASIPQDQETQYS. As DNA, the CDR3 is TGTGCCAGCATCCCCCAGGACCAAGAGACCCAGTACTCC.

The CDR3 bases are TGTGCCATCAAACCTGGGACTAGCGAAGATACGCAGTATTTT. Its translation is CAIKPGTSEDTQYF. V and J are TRBV10-3 and TRBJ2-3; TRBD2 matches 10 bases. The CDR3 is made up of 14 amino acids. V shed 7 bases, J shed 5 bases, and the junction held 6 bases outside the gene matches. CDR1 is ENHRY, CDR2 SYGVKD, per germline.

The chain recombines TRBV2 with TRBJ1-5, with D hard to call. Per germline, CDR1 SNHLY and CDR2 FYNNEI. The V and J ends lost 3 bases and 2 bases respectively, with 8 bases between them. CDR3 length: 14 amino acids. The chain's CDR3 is CASSDHGGNQPQHF. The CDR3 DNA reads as TGTGCCAGCAGTGATCATGGGGGCAATCAGCCCCAGCATTTT.

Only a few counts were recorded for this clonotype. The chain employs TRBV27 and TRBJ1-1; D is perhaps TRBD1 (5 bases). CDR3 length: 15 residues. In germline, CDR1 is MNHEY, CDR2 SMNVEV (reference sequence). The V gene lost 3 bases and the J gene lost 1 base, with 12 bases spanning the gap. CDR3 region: CASSLGGRENTEAFF. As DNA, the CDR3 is TGTGCCAGCAGTTTGGGAGGCAGGGAGAACACTGAAGCTTTCTTT.

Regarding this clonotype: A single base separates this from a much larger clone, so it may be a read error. The CDR3 spells CASSASGTPFYNEQFF. CDR3 in DNA: TGTGCCAGCAGCGCTTCCGGGACCCCGTTCTACAATGAGCAGTTCTTC. The V and J genes are TRBV7-8 and TRBJ2-1; D is possibly TRBD1 or TRBD2 (5 bases each). Germline lookup yields CDR1 SGHVS and CDR2 FQNEAQ. CDR3 length: 16 amino acids. V lost 5 bases and J lost 3, with 17 bases in between.

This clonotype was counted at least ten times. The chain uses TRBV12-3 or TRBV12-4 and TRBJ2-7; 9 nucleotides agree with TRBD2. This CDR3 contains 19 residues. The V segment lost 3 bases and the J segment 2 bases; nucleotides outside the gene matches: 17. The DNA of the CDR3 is TGTGCCAGCAGTTTCAAGGTGGGACTTATAGCGGGGGATACCTACGAGCAGTACTTC. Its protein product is CASSFKVGLIAGDTYEQYF.

The CDR3 region is CASRPQETKNIQYF. The CDR3, as DNA: TGTGCCAGCAGGCCACAGGAAACCAAAAACATTCAGTACTTC. V and J are TRBV2 and TRBJ2-4; TRBD1 might be the D (5 bases). CDR3 length: 14 amino acids. Trimming left V 6 bases short and J 2 bases short, with 11 bases between. Germline CDR1 is SNHLY and CDR2 is FYNNEI.

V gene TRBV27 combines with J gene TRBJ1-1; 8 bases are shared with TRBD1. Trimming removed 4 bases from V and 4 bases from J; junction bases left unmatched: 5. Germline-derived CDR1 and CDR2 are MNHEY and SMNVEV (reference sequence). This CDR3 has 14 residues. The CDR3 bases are TGTGCCAGCAGTTCCGCAGGGGGCGGCACTGAAGCTTTCTTT. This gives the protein CASSSAGGGTEAFF.

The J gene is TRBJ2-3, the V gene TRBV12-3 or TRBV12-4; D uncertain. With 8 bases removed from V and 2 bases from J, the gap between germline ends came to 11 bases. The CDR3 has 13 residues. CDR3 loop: CASAGTYTDTQYF. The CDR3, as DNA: TGTGCCAGCGCCGGTACATACACAGATACGCAGTATTTT.

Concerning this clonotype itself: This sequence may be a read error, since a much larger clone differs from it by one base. The CDR3 loop is CVSPGGTEAFF. The DNA for the CDR3 is TGTGTCAGTCCAGGTGGGACTGAAGCTTTCTTT. The J gene is TRBJ1-1, the V gene TRBV2; no clear D. Looked up from germline, CDR1 is SNHLY and CDR2 is FYNNEI. This CDR3 spans 11 amino acids. The full variable domain, with the rest looked up from reference TRBV2 and TRBJ1-1, is EPEVTQTPSHQVTQMGQEVILRCVPISNHLYFYWYRQILGQKVEFLVSFYNNEISEKSEIFDDQFSVERPDGSNFTLKIRSTKLEDSAMYFCVSPGGTEAFFGQGTRLTVV.

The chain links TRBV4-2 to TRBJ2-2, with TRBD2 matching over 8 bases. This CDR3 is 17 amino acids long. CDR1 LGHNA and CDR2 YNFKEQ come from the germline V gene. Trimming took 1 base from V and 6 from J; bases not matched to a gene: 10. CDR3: CASSQATGGFLAGELFF. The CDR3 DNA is TGTGCCAGCAGCCAAGCCACGGGGGGGTTTTTGGCCGGGGAGCTGTTTTTT.

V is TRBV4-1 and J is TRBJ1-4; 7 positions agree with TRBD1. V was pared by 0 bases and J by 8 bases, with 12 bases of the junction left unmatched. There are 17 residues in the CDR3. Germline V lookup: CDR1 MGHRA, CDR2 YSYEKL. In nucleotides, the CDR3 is TGCGCCAGCAGCCAAGATCCTCCGACAGGGCGAGGGGAAAAACTGTTTTTT. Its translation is CASSQDPPTGRGEKLFF.

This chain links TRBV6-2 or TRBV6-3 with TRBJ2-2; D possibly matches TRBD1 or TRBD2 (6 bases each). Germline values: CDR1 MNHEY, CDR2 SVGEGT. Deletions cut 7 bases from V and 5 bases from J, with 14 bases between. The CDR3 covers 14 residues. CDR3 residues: CASIKRGGTGELFF. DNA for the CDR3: TGTGCCAGCATCAAAAGAGGGGGGACCGGGGAGCTGTTTTTT.

The CDR3 region is CAIRTGTGPSYEQYV. The CDR3 DNA sequence: TGTGCCATCAGAACCGGGACAGGGCCTTCCTACGAGCAGTACGTC. V and J are TRBV10-3 and TRBJ2-7; TRBD1 matches 9 bases. J lost 1 base, V lost 6 bases, and 7 bases had no gene match. This CDR3 has 15 residues. The germline CDR1 and CDR2 sequences are ENHRY and SYGVKD.

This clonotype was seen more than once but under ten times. The CDR3 region has the DNA TGTGCCAGCAGTGGAGTGGTGTTATACGAGCAGTACTTC. This translates into CASSGVVLYEQYF. The chain joins TRBV11-2 to TRBJ2-7; unclear D gene. The germline V gene has CDR1 SGHAT and CDR2 FQNNGV. This CDR3 contains 13 residues. Deletions cut 6 bases from V and 4 bases from J, with 13 bases between.

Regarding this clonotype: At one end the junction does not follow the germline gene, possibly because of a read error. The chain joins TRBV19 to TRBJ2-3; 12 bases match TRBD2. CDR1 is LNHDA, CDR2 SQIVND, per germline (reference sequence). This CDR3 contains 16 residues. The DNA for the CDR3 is TGTGCCAGTAGTATTCCGACTAGCGGGAGCACAGATACGCAATATTTT. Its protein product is CASSIPTSGSTDTQYF.

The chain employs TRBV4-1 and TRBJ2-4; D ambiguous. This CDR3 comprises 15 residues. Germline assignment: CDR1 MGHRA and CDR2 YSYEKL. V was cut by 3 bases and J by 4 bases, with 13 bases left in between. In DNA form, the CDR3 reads TGCGCCAGCAGCCAGAGCAGTAATTCTAAAAACATTCAGTACTTC. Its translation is CASSQSSNSKNIQYF.

The CDR3 DNA is TGTGCCAGCAGCTTATGGGAGCGAAGCAATGAGCAGTTCTTC. Protein sequence: CASSLWERSNEQFF. This chain links TRBV7-3 with TRBJ2-1; possibly TRBD2 for D (5 bases). V lost 2 bases to trimming and J lost 6 bases, with 11 bases between them. The germline CDR1 and CDR2 sequences are SGHTA and FQGTGA. The CDR3 spans 14 residues.